This TCR beta chain was profiled in a study of neurological immune-mediated disorders. Regarding the study as a whole: Whereas HTLV-1-associated myelopathy showed the most TCR clonal expansion, multiple sclerosis showed the least, with levels below those of healthy controls.

One entry per CDR3 protein results from TCRdb running MiXCR on the 5' RACE reads. The sample carries some 60,000 distinct CDR3 sequences, around a tenth recorded once. This clonotype showed up just a few times. Its antigen is as yet unknown. Time point defined: longitudinal time-point 2. The sequenced sample consisted of PBMCs. The clonotype originates from a man between 25 and 39 years old in good health.

This CDR3 is CASSSSLGQGAAYEQYF. In DNA, the CDR3 is TGTGCCAGCAGCTCTTCATTAGGACAGGGGGCAGCCTACGAGCAGTACTTC. This chain uses TRBV11-2 with TRBJ2-7, with 11 positions matching TRBD1. The V gene end was trimmed by 4 bases and the J gene end by 2 bases; junction bases not matched to a gene: 10. Germline CDR1 is SGHAT and CDR2 is FQNNGV. There are 17 residues in the CDR3.